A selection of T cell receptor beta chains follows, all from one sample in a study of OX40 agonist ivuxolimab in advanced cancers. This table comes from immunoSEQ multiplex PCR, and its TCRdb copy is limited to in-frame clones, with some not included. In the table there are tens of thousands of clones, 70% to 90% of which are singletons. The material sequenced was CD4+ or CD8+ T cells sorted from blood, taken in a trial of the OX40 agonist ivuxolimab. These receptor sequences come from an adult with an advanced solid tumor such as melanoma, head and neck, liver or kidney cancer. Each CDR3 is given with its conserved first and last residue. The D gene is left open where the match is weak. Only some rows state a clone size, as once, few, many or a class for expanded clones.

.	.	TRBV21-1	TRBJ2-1	TGTGCCAGCAGCCCTCGGGGGGCAAGAGGCAATGAGCAGTTCTTC	CASSPRGARGNEQFF
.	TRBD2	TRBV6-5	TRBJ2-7	TGTGCCAGCAACCGAGGCGGGGGGAGCTCCTACGAGCAGTACTTC	CASNRGGGSSYEQYF
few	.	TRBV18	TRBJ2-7	TGTGCCAGCTCTCCTGTTACCTCCTACGAGCAGTACTTC	CASSPVTSYEQYF
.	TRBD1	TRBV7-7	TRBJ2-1	TGTGCTAGCAGCTTACAGGGGACGAGCTCCTACAATGAGCAGTTCTTC	CASSLQGTSSYNEQFF
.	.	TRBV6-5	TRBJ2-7	TGTGCCAGCAGTTATAGACGGGGTAACTACGAGCAGTACTTC	CASSYRRGNYEQYF
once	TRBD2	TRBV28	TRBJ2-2	TGTGCCAGCAGTACCCGGGCGGGAGAACCTCTATGGAAAACCGGGGAGCTGTTTTTT	CASSTRAGEPLWKTGELFF
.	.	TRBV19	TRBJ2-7	TGTGCCAGTAGTAGAGGGACCTACGAGCAGTACTTC	CASSRGTYEQYF
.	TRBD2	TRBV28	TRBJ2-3	TGTGCCAGCAGTGGTACTAGCGGGAGGGCCTATCGGACAGATACGCAGTATTTT	CASSGTSGRAYRTDTQYF
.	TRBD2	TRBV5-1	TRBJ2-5	TGCGCCAGCAGCATAGCGGGAGAGGCGACCCAGTACTTC	CASSIAGEATQYF
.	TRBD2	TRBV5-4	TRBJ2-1	TGTGCCAGCAGCATCTCGACTAGCGGGATTATTTATGAGCAGTTCTTC	CASSISTSGIIYEQFF
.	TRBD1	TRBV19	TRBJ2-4	TGTGCCAGTAGTCCAACAAACAGGGGGCTTCAGTACTTC	CASSPTNRGLQYF
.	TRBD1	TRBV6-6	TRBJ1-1	TGTGCCACCTTAGGAGAGACAGGGTACACTGAAGCTTTCTTT	CATLGETGYTEAFF
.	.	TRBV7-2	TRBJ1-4	TGTGCCAGCAGCTTAGGGGAAGGCGATGAAAAACTGTTTTTT	CASSLGEGDEKLFF
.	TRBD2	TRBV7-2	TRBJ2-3	TGTGCCAGCAGCTTATCGGGAGCGGGGGCAGATACGCAGTATTTT	CASSLSGAGADTQYF
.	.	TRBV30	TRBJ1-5	TGTGCCTGGAGGGGCTCAGGTCAGCCCCAGCATTTT	CAWRGSGQPQHF
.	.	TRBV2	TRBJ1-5	TGTGCCAGCGCCAATACAGGGAATCAGCCCCAGCATTTT	CASANTGNQPQHF
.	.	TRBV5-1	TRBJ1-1	TGCGCCAGCAGCTACAACGTCGGGGTTAACACTGAAGCTTTCTTT	CASSYNVGVNTEAFF
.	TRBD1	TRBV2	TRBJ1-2	TGTGCCAGCAGTCCCGGACAGGGCGGAGGTGGCTACACCTTC	CASSPGQGGGGYTF
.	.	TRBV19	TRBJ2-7	TGTGCCAGTAGGGTCGGGGGCCCCCCCTACGAGCAGTACTTC	CASRVGGPPYEQYF
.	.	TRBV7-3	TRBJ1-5	TGTGCCAGCAGCCTCGGGTCGAGCAATAGCAATCAGCCCCAGCATTTT	CASSLGSSNSNQPQHF
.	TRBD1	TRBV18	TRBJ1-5	TGTGCCAGCTCACCCCAGCGGACAGGGGGCAATCAGCCCCAGCATTTT	CASSPQRTGGNQPQHF
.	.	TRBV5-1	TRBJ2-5	TGCGCCAGCAGCTTGGGTAGGAACCAAGAGACCCAGTACTTC	CASSLGRNQETQYF
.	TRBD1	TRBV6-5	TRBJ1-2	TGTGCCAGCAGTTCCCCTTGGACAGGGAGCCTCTATGGCTACACCTTC	CASSSPWTGSLYGYTF
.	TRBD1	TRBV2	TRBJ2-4	TGTGCCAGCAGTGCTAGGACAGGGGATCCAAACATTCAGTACTTC	CASSARTGDPNIQYF
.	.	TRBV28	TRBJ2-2	TGTGCCAGCAATGGCGGGGCCGCGAACACCGGGGAGCTGTTTTTT	CASNGGAANTGELFF
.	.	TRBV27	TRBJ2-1	TGTGCCAGCAGCCCCATGCGGAGGGGGTCCTACAATGAGCAGTTCTTC	CASSPMRRGSYNEQFF
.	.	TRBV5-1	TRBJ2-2	TGCGCCAGCCAAGTCCAGGGAGCGAACACCGGGGAGCTGTTTTTT	CASQVQGANTGELFF
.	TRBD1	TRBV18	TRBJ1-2	TGTGCCAGCTCACCGGGGACAGGGGGACGGGATGGCTACACCTTC	CASSPGTGGRDGYTF
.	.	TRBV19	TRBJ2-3	TGTGCCAGTAGTAACCACGCTGGGGGCGGGAGCACAGATACGCAGTATTTT	CASSNHAGGGSTDTQYF
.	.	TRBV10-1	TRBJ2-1	TGCGCCAGCAGTGAGTCGGGAGGCTACAATGAGCAGTTCTTC	CASSESGGYNEQFF
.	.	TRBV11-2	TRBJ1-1	TGTGCCAGCAGCTCAAGCCTTCGGCTGAACACTGAAGCTTTCTTT	CASSSSLRLNTEAFF
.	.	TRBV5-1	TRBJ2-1	TGCGCCAGCACCGAGTCCGGGAACTCCTACAATGAGCAGTTCTTC	CASTESGNSYNEQFF
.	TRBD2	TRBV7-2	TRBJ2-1	TGTGCCAGCAGCTTAACTGTGGCTAGCGGGAGGGCCGGTGAAGATGAGCAGTTCTTC	CASSLTVASGRAGEDEQFF
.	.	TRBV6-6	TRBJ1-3	TGTGCCAGCAGCGGGCCCCTCTCTGGAAACACCATATATTTT	CASSGPLSGNTIYF
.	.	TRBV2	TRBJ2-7	TGTGCCAGCAGCCCCGTGTACGAGCAGTACTTC	CASSPVYEQYF
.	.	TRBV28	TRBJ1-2	TGTGCCAGCAGTTTACTCGCTAACTATGGCTACACCTTC	CASSLLANYGYTF
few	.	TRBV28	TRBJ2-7	TGTGCCAGCAGTTTATTGGGTGGACAGTGGGATCTCTACGAGCAGTACTTC	CASSLLGGQWDLYEQYF
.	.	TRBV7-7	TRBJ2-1	TGTGCCAGCAGCTTAGGTCAGACCACCTACAATGAGCAGTTCTTC	CASSLGQTTYNEQFF
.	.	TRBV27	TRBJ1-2	TGTGCCAGCAGTCCCAATGGGGCCTATGGCTACACCTTC	CASSPNGAYGYTF
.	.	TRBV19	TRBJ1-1	TGTGCCAGTAGTATAGCTATGGTGGAGACTGAAGCTTTCTTT	CASSIAMVETEAFF
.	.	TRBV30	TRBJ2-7	TGTGCCTGGAGTCGAACTAGCTACGAGCAGTACTTC	CAWSRTSYEQYF
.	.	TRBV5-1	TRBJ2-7	TGCGCCAGCAGCTTCGCAGGGTTTGGTTCGAGTGAGCAGTACTTC	CASSFAGFGSSEQYF
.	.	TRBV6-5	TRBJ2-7	TGTGCCAGCAGTTACGTCGCTTCAATTGGGATCGAGCAGTACTTC	CASSYVASIGIEQYF
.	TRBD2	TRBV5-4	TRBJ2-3	TGTGCCAGCAGCGGCCCGGGAGGAGGGAGGGTCCACACAGATACGCAGTATTTT	CASSGPGGGRVHTDTQYF